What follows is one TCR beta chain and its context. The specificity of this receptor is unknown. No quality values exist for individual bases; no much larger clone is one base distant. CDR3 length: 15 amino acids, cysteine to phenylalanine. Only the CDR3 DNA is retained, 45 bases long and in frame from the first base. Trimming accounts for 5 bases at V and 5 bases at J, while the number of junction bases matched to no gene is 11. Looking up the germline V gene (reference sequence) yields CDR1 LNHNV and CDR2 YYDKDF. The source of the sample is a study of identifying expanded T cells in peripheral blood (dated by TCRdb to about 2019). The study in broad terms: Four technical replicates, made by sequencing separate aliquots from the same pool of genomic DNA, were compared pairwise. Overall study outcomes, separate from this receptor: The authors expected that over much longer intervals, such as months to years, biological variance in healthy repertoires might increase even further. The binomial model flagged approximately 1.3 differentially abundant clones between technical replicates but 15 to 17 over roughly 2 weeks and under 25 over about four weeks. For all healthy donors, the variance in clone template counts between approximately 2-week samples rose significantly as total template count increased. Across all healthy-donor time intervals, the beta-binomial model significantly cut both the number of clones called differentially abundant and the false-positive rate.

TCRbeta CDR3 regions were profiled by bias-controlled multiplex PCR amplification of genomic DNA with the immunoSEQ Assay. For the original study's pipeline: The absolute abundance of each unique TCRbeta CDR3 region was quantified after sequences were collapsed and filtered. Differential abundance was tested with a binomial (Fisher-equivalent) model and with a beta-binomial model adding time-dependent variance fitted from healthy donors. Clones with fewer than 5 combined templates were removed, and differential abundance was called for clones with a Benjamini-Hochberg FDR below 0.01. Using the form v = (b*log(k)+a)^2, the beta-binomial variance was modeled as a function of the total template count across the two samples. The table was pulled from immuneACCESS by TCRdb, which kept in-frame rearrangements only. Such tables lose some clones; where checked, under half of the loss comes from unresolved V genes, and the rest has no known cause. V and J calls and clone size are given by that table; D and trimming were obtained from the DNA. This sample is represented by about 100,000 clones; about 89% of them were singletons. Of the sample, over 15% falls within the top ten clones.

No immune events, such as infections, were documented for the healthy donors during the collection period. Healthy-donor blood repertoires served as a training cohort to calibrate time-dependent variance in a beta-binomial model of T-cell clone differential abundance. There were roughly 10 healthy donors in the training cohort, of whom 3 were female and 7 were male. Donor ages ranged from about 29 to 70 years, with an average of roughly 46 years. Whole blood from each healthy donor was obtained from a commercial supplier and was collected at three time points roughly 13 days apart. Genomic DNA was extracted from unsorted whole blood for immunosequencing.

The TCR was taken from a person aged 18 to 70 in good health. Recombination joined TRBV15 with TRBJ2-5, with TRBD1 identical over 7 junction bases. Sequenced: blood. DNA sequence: TGTGCCACCAGCCCTTCGACAGGGTACTTGGAGACCCAGTACTTC. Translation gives CATSPSTGYLETQYF.